Below, 23 T cell receptor beta chains from the same sample are listed, as sequenced in a study of CD8 T cells in Susac syndrome. Roughly 0.45 to 1 ug RNA was reverse transcribed with random hexamers. TCRdb reanalysed the immunoSEQ multiplex PCR reads using MiXCR and keeps one entry per CDR3 protein. This table has some 150,000 distinct CDR3 sequences, 95% appearing once. Sample: CD8+ T cells from PBMCs. The receptors derive from a human donor with multiple sclerosis.

The rearrangement joins TRBV29-1 to TRBJ2-2; no firm D call. Trimming took off 5 bases at V and 5 bases at J, with 9 bases between the two ends. This CDR3 is 12 amino acids long. The germline CDR1 and CDR2 sequences are SQVTM and ANQGSEA. CDR3 sequence reads: CSVNHWTGELFF. The CDR3 DNA is TGCAGCGTTAATCATTGGACCGGGGAGCTGTTTTTT.

This chain links TRBV29-1 with TRBJ1-1, with TRBD1 as a possible D gene (6 bases). CDR1 and CDR2 from the germline V gene are SQVTM and ANQGSEA. Trimming removed 4 bases at V and 4 bases at J, with 10 bases between. This CDR3 has 12 amino acids. The CDR3 sequence: CSVVTGSTEAFF. The DNA of the CDR3 is TGCAGCGTTGTCACAGGGAGCACTGAAGCTTTCTTT. The full variable domain, with the rest looked up from reference TRBV29-1 and TRBJ1-1, is SAVISQKPSRDICQRGTSLTIQCQVDSQVTMMFWYRQQPGQSLTLIATANQGSEATYESGFVIDKFPISRPNLTFSTLTVSNMSPEDSSIYLCSVVTGSTEAFFGQGTRLTVV.

The chain uses TRBV7-8 and TRBJ1-1; TRBD1 is a possible D gene (6 bases). This CDR3 contains 16 residues. Germline V gene lookup returns CDR1 SGHVS and CDR2 FQNEAQ. V was shortened by 5 bases and J by 3 bases, with 19 bases between the two germline ends. Here the CDR3 reads CASSPGAWGADTEAFF. The DNA for the CDR3 is TGTGCCAGCAGCCCAGGAGCTTGGGGGGCTGACACTGAAGCTTTCTTT.

This chain connects TRBV13 to TRBJ2-5; 10 bases match TRBD1. Looked up from germline, CDR1 is PRHDT and CDR2 is FYEKMQ (reference sequence). There are 16 residues in the CDR3. V lost 5 bases and J lost 1; bases outside the gene matches: 7. DNA of the CDR3: TGTGCCAGCAGCATAAGGGACAGGGGACTCCAAGAGACCCAGTACTTC. It yields the protein CASSIRDRGLQETQYF.

The V and J genes are TRBV12-3 or TRBV12-4 and TRBJ2-7, with TRBD2 matching over 7 bases. Trimming at V came to 5 bases and at J to 6 bases, leaving 4 bases not matched to a gene. The CDR3 consists of 12 residues. CDR3 nucleotides: TGTGCCAGCAGTCCCGGCGGGGGCGAGCAGTACGTC. Translated, it gives CASSPGGGEQYV.

The chain employs TRBV27 and TRBJ2-7; D is unresolved. The V and J ends lost 8 bases and 0 bases respectively, with 11 bases between them. The CDR3 is 13 amino acids. Germline CDR1 and CDR2: MNHEY and SMNVEV (reference sequence). CDR3 nucleotides: TGTGCCAGCGTTTTAAGGCTCTCCTACGAGCAGTACTTC. Its translation is CASVLRLSYEQYF.

This clonotype was recorded once. CDR3 DNA: TGTGCCAGCAGCGTAGTTTTTGGGATCGACAAGGGCCACACTGAAGCTTTCTTT. Translating it yields CASSVVFGIDKGHTEAFF. The rearrangement joins TRBV9 to TRBJ1-1; D is undetermined. The ends were cut back, 0 bases at V and 3 bases at J, with 21 bases in the middle. The CDR3 is 18 residues long. Germline V gene sequence: CDR1 SGDLS, CDR2 YYNGEE.

For the CDR3, the DNA is TGTGCCAGCAGCCATGCCGGGACTAGCGGCTTTACGCAGTATTTT. Protein product: CASSHAGTSGFTQYF. This chain uses TRBV3-1 with TRBJ2-3; 11 bases are shared with TRBD2. This CDR3 comprises 15 residues. Trimming removed 3 bases from V and 8 bases from J; junction bases left unmatched: 7. Germline V gene sequence: CDR1 LGHDT, CDR2 YNNKEL (reference sequence).

This rearrangement joins TRBV11-3 to TRBJ2-3; a weak D match, TRBD1 (7 bases). CDR3 length: 14 amino acids. Germline lookup yields CDR1 SGHNT and CDR2 YENEEA. V lost 5 bases and J lost 4, with 13 bases in between. CDR3 sequence (DNA): TGTGCCAGCAGCGGGAGGAGGGGGCCAGATACGCAGTATTTT. Translation: CASSGRRGPDTQYF. The full variable domain, in which reference TRBV11-3 and TRBJ2-3 provide the parts outside the CDR3, is EAGVVQSPRYKIIEKKQPVAFWCNPISGHNTLYWYLQNLGQGPELLIRYENEEAVDDSQLPKDRFSAERLKGVDSTLKIQPAELGDSAVYLCASSGRRGPDTQYFGPGTRLTVL.

This clonotype was seen a single time. V and J are TRBV7-8 and TRBJ1-6; D is ambiguous. The germline gives CDR1 SGHVS, CDR2 FQNEAQ. With 5 bases removed from V and 8 bases from J, the gap between germline ends came to 10 bases. This CDR3 is built from 13 residues. The CDR3 nucleotides read TGTGCCAGCAGCCCCGGCCGGGATTCACCCCTCCACTTT. This gives the protein CASSPGRDSPLHF. Variable domain in full (rest from reference TRBV7-8 and TRBJ1-6): GAGVSQSPRYKVAKRGQDVALRCDPISGHVSLFWYQQALGQGPEFLTYFQNEAQLDKSGLPSDRFFAERPEGSVSTLKIQRTQQEDSAVYLCASSPGRDSPLHFGNGTRLTVT.

V and J are TRBV29-1 and TRBJ1-1; the D gene is possibly TRBD1 (5 bases). The germline CDR1 and CDR2 sequences are SQVTM and ANQGSEA. This CDR3 has 12 amino acids. Trimming pared 7 bases from V and 1 base from J, leaving 10 bases between. This chain's CDR3 is CSAWTTNTEAFF. In DNA form, the CDR3 reads TGCAGCGCCTGGACAACGAACACTGAAGCTTTCTTT.

The V gene is TRBV29-1, the J gene TRBJ1-1; possible D gene TRBD1, 5 bases. Trimming removed 0 bases from V and 0 bases from J, with 11 bases in between. Germline CDR1 SQVTM, CDR2 ANQGSEA. This CDR3 spans 15 amino acids. The CDR3 bases are TGCAGCGTTGAAGAGCAGGGACCGTTGAACACTGAAGCTTTCTTT. Translating gives CSVEEQGPLNTEAFF.

The chain joins TRBV29-1 to TRBJ2-2; D remains unclear. The V end lost 5 bases, the J end lost 4 bases, and 8 bases lay between the germline ends. Germline V gives CDR1 SQVTM, CDR2 ANQGSEA. The CDR3 is 12 amino acids. Here the CDR3 reads CSVRLSTGELFF. The CDR3 region has the DNA TGCAGCGTTAGACTGAGCACCGGGGAGCTGTTTTTT.

The rearrangement links TRBV20-1 to TRBJ1-5; 7 bases fit TRBD1. This CDR3 spans 15 amino acids. Looked up from germline, CDR1 is DFQATT and CDR2 is SNEGSKA (reference sequence). V gave up 1 base and J gave up 7 bases; unmatched junction bases: 10. DNA for the CDR3: TGCAGTGCTAGAGGGGCTGAAGGGGGCGCCCAGCCCCAGCATTTT. The encoded protein is CSARGAEGGAQPQHF.

The chain recombines TRBV14 with TRBJ2-1; 8 bases are a match to TRBD1. Trimming cost V 1 base and J 2 bases; bases outside gene matches: 4. The CDR3 length is 16 residues. Germline V CDR1 and CDR2: SGHDN, FVKESK. The CDR3 is CASSQAPDRAYNEQFF. CDR3 coding DNA: TGTGCCAGCAGCCAAGCTCCGGACAGGGCCTACAATGAGCAGTTCTTC.

This clonotype was detected only once. This rearrangement joins TRBV7-9 to TRBJ2-7; D gene ambiguous. The germline CDR1 and CDR2 sequences are SEHNR and FQNEAQ (reference sequence). This CDR3 is 12 amino acids long. V was clipped by 5 bases and J by 6 bases, with 11 bases between them. DNA of the CDR3: TGTGCCAGCAGCCCCAATGGTGGCGAGCAGTACTTC. Residues: CASSPNGGEQYF.

V is TRBV11-2 and J is TRBJ2-5; a weak D match, TRBD1 (6 bases). V was cut by 0 bases and J by 3 bases, with 11 bases left in between. CDR1 and CDR2 from the germline V gene are SGHAT and FQNNGV. There are 15 residues in the CDR3. CDR3 sequence: CASSLDATGEETQYF. The CDR3 DNA sequence: TGTGCCAGCAGCTTAGACGCGACAGGAGAAGAGACCCAGTACTTC.

This clonotype was observed a handful of times. This chain connects TRBV12-3 or TRBV12-4 to TRBJ2-7, with TRBD1 matching 11 bases. The CDR3 spans 14 residues. The V gene end was trimmed by 6 bases and the J gene end by 4 bases; junction bases not matched to a gene: 5. CDR3 in amino acids: CASSAGQGAYEQYF. CDR3 DNA: TGTGCCAGCAGCGCCGGACAGGGGGCTTACGAGCAGTACTTC.

This chain links TRBV27 with TRBJ2-3; TRBD2 matches 10 bases. CDR3 length: 20 amino acids. Germline-derived CDR1 and CDR2 are MNHEY and SMNVEV (reference sequence). Losses at the gene ends were 6 bases for V and 3 bases for J; bases not matched to a gene: 21. The CDR3 here is CASSWSTGTSVRPETDTQYF. The CDR3, as DNA: TGTGCCAGCAGCTGGTCAACCGGGACTAGCGTTCGTCCTGAAACAGATACGCAGTATTTT.

The chain employs TRBV3-1 and TRBJ1-6; TRBD1 matches 9 bases. With V trimmed by 6 bases and J by 9 bases, 9 bases remained unmatched. The CDR3 is 15 amino acids. Germline loops: CDR1 LGHDT, CDR2 YNNKEL (reference sequence). The CDR3 loop reads CASRPPGTGFSPLHF. The CDR3 region has the DNA TGTGCCAGCAGGCCCCCCGGGACAGGGTTTTCACCCCTCCACTTT.

The rearrangement joins TRBV20-1 to TRBJ2-3; D is possibly TRBD2 (6 bases). Germline V gene data show CDR1 as DFQATT and CDR2 as SNEGSKA (reference sequence). V dropped 4 bases and J dropped 0 bases, with 17 bases sitting between them. The CDR3 is 16 amino acids. In nucleotides, the CDR3 is TGCAGTGCTACATCCGGGGAGGCGGGGAGCACAGATACGCAGTATTTT. Translated: CSATSGEAGSTDTQYF.

V and J are TRBV13 and TRBJ1-1, with TRBD1 identical over 8 bases. CDR3 length: 15 residues. Trimming took 1 base from V and 1 from J; bases not matched to a gene: 2. CDR1 PRHDT and CDR2 FYEKMQ come from the germline V gene (reference sequence). As DNA, the CDR3 is TGTGCCAGCAGCTTAGAGACAGGGGCGAACACTGAAGCTTTCTTT. Residues: CASSLETGANTEAFF.

The chain recombines TRBV2 with TRBJ2-7; D is perhaps TRBD1 or TRBD2 (7 bases each). Germline values: CDR1 SNHLY, CDR2 FYNNEI. V was shortened by 5 bases and J by 2 bases, with 19 bases between the two germline ends. The CDR3 totals 16 residues. CDR3 sequence: CASSRPRQGGTYEQYV. CDR3 bases: TGTGCCAGCAGTAGACCTAGACAGGGAGGGACCTACGAGCAGTACGTC.